These 28 T cell receptor beta chains came from one sample sequenced in a study of shared clonotypes between healthy human individuals. Positively selected for CCR7, the CD45RO-negative cells used as naive CD8 cells excluded terminally differentiated effector memory CD45RA+ cells. Using immunoSEQ multiplex PCR, the repertoire was profiled, and TCRdb retains in-frame clones only, with some absent. The profile covers nearly 2 million clones, with roughly 94% appearing a single time and 0.95% to 1.5% taken by the ten largest. The source material was naive CD8+ T cells sorted from blood. The receptors originated from a man younger than 30 in good health.

In its sample, this clone was seen a few times. This sequence joins TRBV19 and TRBJ2-7; D may be TRBD2 (6 bases). V was shortened by 3 bases and J by 1 base, with 16 bases between the two germline ends. The CDR3 runs to 16 residues. Germline lookup yields CDR1 LNHDA and CDR2 SQIVND (reference sequence). As DNA, the CDR3 is TGTGCCAGTAGTATCATGGTCGGAGGGCAGTCCTACGAGCAGTACTTC. Residues: CASSIMVGGQSYEQYF.

V and J are TRBV28 and TRBJ1-1; no clear D gene. The length of the CDR3 is 13 residues. The germline CDR1 and CDR2 sequences are MDHEN and SYDVKM. Deletions cut 7 bases from V and 4 bases from J, with 13 bases between. The CDR3 loop reads CASTHPEGTEAFF. The CDR3 DNA reads TGTGCCAGCACCCATCCGGAGGGCACTGAAGCTTTCTTT. The variable domain in full, completed from reference TRBV28 and TRBJ1-1, reads DVKVTQSSRYLVKRTGEKVFLECVQDMDHENMFWYRQDPGLGLRLIYFSYDVKMKEKGDIPEGYSVSREKKERFSLILESASTNQTSMYLCASTHPEGTEAFFGQGTRLTVV.

The V call is TRBV5-5, the J call TRBJ1-1; D possibly corresponds to TRBD1 (6 bases). This CDR3 spans 14 amino acids. Germline V gene data show CDR1 as SGHKS and CDR2 as YYEKEE (reference sequence). The V end was cut by 1 base, the J end by 3 bases, with 10 bases between. The CDR3 DNA is TGTGCCAGCAGCTTGAGGGGGTTTGACACTGAAGCTTTCTTT. Residues: CASSLRGFDTEAFF. Full variable domain (missing parts from reference TRBV5-5 and TRBJ1-1): DAGVTQSPTHLIKTRGQQVTLRCSPISGHKSVSWYQQVLGQGPQFIFQYYEKEERGRGNFPDRFSARQFPNYSSELNVNALLLGDSALYLCASSLRGFDTEAFFGQGTRLTVV.

V gene TRBV10-3 combines with J gene TRBJ2-1; 11 bases fit TRBD2. In germline, CDR1 is ENHRY, CDR2 SYGVKD. The CDR3 runs 14 residues. The junction had 5 bases not matched to a gene; V was cut back by 6 bases and J by 7 bases. CDR3: CAISVTSGANEQFF. The CDR3 nucleotides are TGTGCCATCAGCGTGACTAGCGGGGCGAATGAGCAGTTCTTC.

The chain uses TRBV10-3 and TRBJ1-3, with TRBD1 as a possible D gene (6 bases). Germline-derived CDR1 and CDR2 are ENHRY and SYGVKD. This CDR3 contains 17 residues. V was shortened by 7 bases and J by 0 bases, with 19 bases between the two germline ends. CDR3: CAIKKSGGLVSGNTIYF. The DNA for the CDR3 is TGTGCCATCAAGAAATCCGGGGGGCTTGTCTCTGGAAACACCATATATTTT.

Turning to this clone: Distinct nucleotide sequences in the sample also encode this CDR3. In DNA form, the CDR3 reads TGTGCCAGCAGCGTAGATTACAATGAGCAGTTCTTC. Encoded protein: CASSVDYNEQFF. This rearrangement joins TRBV9 to TRBJ2-1, with D unclear. From germline, CDR1 is SGDLS and CDR2 YYNGEE. With 0 bases removed from V and 4 bases from J, the gap between germline ends came to 2 bases. The CDR3 loop spans 12 amino acids. Together with reference TRBV9 and TRBJ2-1, the CDR3 gives the full variable domain: DSGVTQTPKHLITATGQRVTLRCSPRSGDLSVYWYQQSLDQGLQFLIQYYNGEERAKGNILERFSAQQFPDLHSELNLSSLELGDSALYFCASSVDYNEQFFGPGTRLTVL.

The chain couples TRBV6-1 to TRBJ2-7; D not resolved. V was shortened by 4 bases and J by 0 bases, with 7 bases between the two germline ends. Per germline, CDR1 MNHNS and CDR2 SASEGT. This CDR3 comprises 13 residues. The CDR3 bases are TGTGCCAGCAGTGTTAAGGGCTCCTACGAGCAGTACTTC. Protein sequence: CASSVKGSYEQYF.

A remark on this clone: Other nucleotide sequences from this sample produce the same CDR3. J is TRBJ2-7 and V is TRBV5-1, with 8 bases that match TRBD1. Germline V gene sequence: CDR1 SGHRS, CDR2 YFSETQ. Trimming removed 0 bases from V and 3 bases from J; junction bases left unmatched: 5. There are 15 residues in the CDR3. CDR3 nucleotides: TGCGCCAGCAGCTTGGCCGGGACAGGTTACTACGAGCAGTACTTC. This encodes CASSLAGTGYYEQYF.

In this sample, this clone turned up once. This chain connects TRBV9 to TRBJ2-3, with D possibly TRBD2 on 6 matching bases. CDR1 and CDR2 (germline): SGDLS, YYNGEE. Trimming left V 0 bases short and J 0 bases short, with 14 bases between. The CDR3 runs 17 residues. The CDR3 region is CASSVAWGETSTDTQYF. The DNA for the CDR3 is TGTGCCAGCAGCGTAGCCTGGGGGGAGACGAGCACAGATACGCAGTATTTT. Full variable domain (rest looked up from reference TRBV9 and TRBJ2-3): DSGVTQTPKHLITATGQRVTLRCSPRSGDLSVYWYQQSLDQGLQFLIQYYNGEERAKGNILERFSAQQFPDLHSELNLSSLELGDSALYFCASSVAWGETSTDTQYFGPGTRLTVL.

This clone was picked up one time. The rearrangement links TRBV27 to TRBJ1-4, with D uncertain. Looked up from germline, CDR1 is MNHEY and CDR2 is SMNVEV (reference sequence). CDR3 length: 12 amino acids. Trimming removed 3 bases from V and 3 bases from J, with 2 bases in between. CDR3 sequence reads: CASSFANEKLFF. CDR3 DNA: TGTGCCAGCAGTTTTGCTAATGAAAAACTGTTTTTT.

This chain uses TRBV15 with TRBJ2-7; a possible D gene is TRBD2 (5 bases). The CDR3 has 13 amino acids. CDR1 and CDR2 (germline): LNHNV, YYDKDF (reference sequence). Trimming pared 0 bases from V and 6 bases from J, leaving 9 bases between. The CDR3 loop is CATSRDEGSEQYF. In nucleotides, the CDR3 is TGTGCCACCAGCAGAGATGAGGGCAGCGAGCAGTACTTC.

The gene calls are TRBV5-4 and TRBJ1-5; D gene uncertain. Trimming shortened V by 1 base and J by 9 bases, and 11 bases separated the two germline ends. Germline CDR1 reads SGHNT; CDR2 reads YYREEE (reference sequence). The CDR3 has 13 amino acids. This chain's CDR3 is CASSLNGDAPQHF. CDR3 nucleotide sequence: TGTGCCAGCAGCTTGAACGGTGACGCGCCCCAGCATTTT.

The rearrangement uses TRBV9 and TRBJ2-3, with 14 bases matching TRBD2. The CDR3 is 17 amino acids. The trim removed 4 bases at V and 2 bases at J, leaving 6 bases unmatched. Germline CDR1 and CDR2: SGDLS and YYNGEE. In DNA, the CDR3 is TGTGCCAGCAGCATCGGGACTAGCGGGGGCCTCACAGATACGCAGTATTTT. It specifies CASSIGTSGGLTDTQYF.

This chain uses TRBV27 with TRBJ1-2; D is possibly TRBD1 (6 bases). Trimming took off 0 bases at V and 3 bases at J, with 11 bases between the two ends. The germline V gene has CDR1 MNHEY and CDR2 SMNVEV (reference sequence). CDR3 size: 15 residues. The CDR3 loop reads CASSLSRGADYGYTF. The CDR3 DNA reads TGTGCCAGCAGTTTATCGAGGGGGGCCGACTATGGCTACACCTTC.

The V gene is TRBV19, the J gene TRBJ2-7; 9 bases are a match to TRBD1. The CDR3 runs 15 residues. V trimming: 3 bases; J trimming: 3 bases; junction bases outside the gene matches: 6. Germline V gene lookup returns CDR1 LNHDA and CDR2 SQIVND (reference sequence). As DNA, the CDR3 is TGTGCCAGTAGTATCGGGACAGGGATTTTCTACGAGCAGTACTTC. Translation: CASSIGTGIFYEQYF.

The chain uses TRBV5-1 and TRBJ1-4, with a weak D call TRBD1 (5 bases). The CDR3 has 16 amino acids. Germline assignment: CDR1 SGHRS and CDR2 YFSETQ. V shed 4 bases and J shed 0 bases, with 13 bases lying between them. CDR3 nucleotide sequence: TGCGCCAGCAGCGGGGGGAAACTTCCAACTAATGAAAAACTGTTTTTT. Amino acids: CASSGGKLPTNEKLFF.

This chain joins TRBV5-1 and TRBJ2-5; unclear D gene. Germline V gene sequence: CDR1 SGHRS, CDR2 YFSETQ. The CDR3 contains 13 residues. V lost 2 bases and J lost 4, with 9 bases in between. The CDR3 sequence is CASSFTPPETQYF. In DNA form, the CDR3 reads TGCGCCAGCAGCTTCACACCCCCAGAGACCCAGTACTTC.

The chain employs TRBV7-9 and TRBJ2-1; D is perhaps TRBD2 (6 bases). The CDR3 loop spans 16 amino acids. CDR1 and CDR2 from the germline V gene are SEHNR and FQNEAQ (reference sequence). V was pared by 1 base and J by 4 bases, with 14 bases between. As DNA, the CDR3 is TGTGCCAGCAGCTTAGGCGGAGCGGAGGGTTACAATGAGCAGTTCTTC. Amino acid sequence: CASSLGGAEGYNEQFF.

The chain carries TRBV9 and TRBJ2-7; D not certain. V was clipped by 3 bases and J by 4 bases, with 2 bases between them. Germline V gene sequence: CDR1 SGDLS, CDR2 YYNGEE. The CDR3 spans 10 residues. For the CDR3, the DNA is TGTGCCAGCAGCGAATACGAGCAGTACTTC. Protein product: CASSEYEQYF.

The genes are TRBV4-3 and TRBJ2-3; D not certain. Germline loops: CDR1 LGHNA, CDR2 YSLEER. V was cut by 1 base and J by 2 bases, with 4 bases left in between. CDR3 length: 13 residues. The CDR3 region has the DNA TGCGCCAGCAGCCAAGGGGTCACAGATACGCAGTATTTT. Translation: CASSQGVTDTQYF.

The chain recombines TRBV10-3 with TRBJ1-2; unclear D gene. The CDR3 loop spans 15 amino acids. Trimming removed 8 bases at V and 1 base at J, with 17 bases between. Germline lookup yields CDR1 ENHRY and CDR2 SYGVKD. The DNA of the CDR3 is TGTGCCATCCTTGAATCTGAAGTCCGTAACTATGGCTACACCTTC. Translation gives CAILESEVRNYGYTF.

J is TRBJ1-2 and V is TRBV5-1; a possible D gene is TRBD1 (5 bases). The CDR3 is made up of 15 amino acids. The germline V and J ends were trimmed by 0 bases and 3 bases, with 12 bases remaining between them. The germline gives CDR1 SGHRS, CDR2 YFSETQ. This chain's CDR3 is CASSLVGRKDYGYTF. CDR3 nucleotide sequence: TGCGCCAGCAGCTTGGTGGGACGAAAAGACTATGGCTACACCTTC.

The CDR3 loop is CASSQPEGLAFLTDTQYF. The CDR3, as DNA: TGCGCCAGCAGCCAACCTGAGGGACTAGCGTTCCTCACAGATACGCAGTATTTT. The chain is built from TRBV4-1 and TRBJ2-3; 10 nucleotides line up with TRBD2. Per germline, CDR1 MGHRA and CDR2 YSYEKL. This CDR3 has 18 amino acids. V dropped 2 bases and J dropped 2; count of bases not matched to a gene: 10.

The rearrangement links TRBV29-1 to TRBJ2-7, with 11 positions matching TRBD2. Per the germline V gene, CDR1 is SQVTM and CDR2 is ANQGSEA. The CDR3 consists of 14 residues. V was clipped by 4 bases and J by 1 base; unmatched bases: 3. CDR3 amino acids: CSVVLAGESYEQYF. In nucleotides, the CDR3 is TGCAGCGTTGTACTAGCGGGAGAGTCCTACGAGCAGTACTTC.

As concerns this clone: The sample contains more than one DNA sequence encoding this CDR3. The rearrangement uses TRBV27 and TRBJ1-6, with D unclear. The CDR3 sequence is 13 residues long. V lost 0 bases to trimming and J lost 6 bases, with 3 bases between them. Germline V lookup: CDR1 MNHEY, CDR2 SMNVEV (reference sequence). The CDR3 here is CASSLSPNSPLHF. The DNA for the CDR3 is TGTGCCAGCAGTTTATCCCCTAATTCACCCCTCCACTTT.

This clone has a handful of counts. Other nucleotide sequences from this sample produce the same CDR3. The chain uses TRBV5-6 and TRBJ2-3; D is undetermined. V lost 3 bases, J lost 2 bases, and 4 bases lay in between. The V gene's germline CDR1 is SGHDT and CDR2 YYEEEE. The CDR3 is 12 amino acids. In DNA, the CDR3 is TGTGCCAGCAGCTCCCACACAGATACGCAGTATTTT. It translates to CASSSHTDTQYF. Using reference TRBV5-6 and TRBJ2-3 for the parts outside the CDR3, the full variable domain is DAGVTQSPTHLIKTRGQQVTLRCSPKSGHDTVSWYQQALGQGPQFIFQYYEEEERQRGNFPDRFSGHQFPNYSSELNVNALLLGDSALYLCASSSHTDTQYFGPGTRLTVL.

As to this clone: At the DNA level, this CDR3 is encoded by other sequences in the same sample as well. The chain uses TRBV4-3 and TRBJ2-2; D unresolved. CDR3 length: 14 amino acids. V was clipped by 1 base and J by 4 bases, with 7 bases between them. From germline, CDR1 is LGHNA and CDR2 YSLEER. CDR3 DNA: TGCGCCAGCAGCCAAGGGAGAGGCACCGGGGAGCTGTTTTTT. Translation: CASSQGRGTGELFF.

The chain combines TRBV9 with TRBJ1-5; tentatively, D is TRBD1 (5 bases). Trimming removed 4 bases from V and 4 bases from J, with 9 bases in between. The CDR3 covers 13 residues. Germline V lookup: CDR1 SGDLS, CDR2 YYNGEE. CDR3 DNA: TGTGCCAGCAGCCGAGAGGGGAATCAGCCCCAGCATTTT. Amino acid sequence: CASSREGNQPQHF.